These T cell receptor beta chains were read from a single sample in a study of blood T cell repertoires in COVID-19. The assay was immunoSEQ multiplex PCR, and TCRdb's table has in-frame clones only and misses some. The sample yields 300,000 to 500,000 clones, roughly 90% seen once. The sample consisted of PBMCs or T cells enriched from blood (not recorded which). These receptors were obtained from a woman aged 25 to 39 with acute COVID-19. The CDR3 runs from the conserved cysteine through the conserved F or W. Each record gives: V gene, J gene, D gene, CDR3 protein, CDR3 DNA. D genes are given only for firm matches.

v_gene: TRBV9; j_gene: TRBJ1-5; d_gene: NA; CDR3aa: CASSVSTGNQPQHF; CDR3nt: TGTGCCAGCAGCGTATCCACAGGCAATCAGCCCCAGCATTTT
v_gene: TRBV19; j_gene: TRBJ1-1; d_gene: NA; CDR3aa: CASSIERDRSNTEAFF; CDR3nt: TGTGCCAGTAGTATAGAGAGAGACAGGTCGAACACTGAAGCTTTCTTT
v_gene: TRBV7-3; j_gene: TRBJ2-1; d_gene: NA; CDR3aa: CASSLLHSGYNEQFF; CDR3nt: TGTGCCAGCAGCTTATTGCACTCAGGGTACAATGAGCAGTTCTTC
v_gene: TRBV12-5; j_gene: TRBJ1-2; d_gene: TRBD1; CDR3aa: CASGLVRGTGRNYGYTF; CDR3nt: TGTGCTAGTGGTTTGGTAAGGGGGACAGGTCGTAACTATGGCTACACCTTC
v_gene: TRBV19; j_gene: TRBJ2-7; d_gene: TRBD1; CDR3aa: CASSSRQGDFDEQYF; CDR3nt: TGTGCCAGTAGTTCCCGACAGGGGGATTTCGACGAGCAGTACTTC
v_gene: TRBV5-5; j_gene: TRBJ2-2; d_gene: NA; CDR3aa: CASSLVWTTGELFF; CDR3nt: TGTGCCAGCAGCTTGGTATGGACAACCGGGGAGCTGTTTTTT
v_gene: TRBV7-2; j_gene: TRBJ2-1; d_gene: NA; CDR3aa: CASSRPTGSGNNEQFF; CDR3nt: TGTGCCAGCAGCCGCCCTACAGGGAGCGGAAACAATGAGCAGTTCTTC
v_gene: TRBV19; j_gene: TRBJ1-1; d_gene: NA; CDR3aa: CASSINRFNTEAFF; CDR3nt: TGTGCCAGTAGTATAAACAGGTTTAACACTGAAGCTTTCTTT
v_gene: TRBV4-1; j_gene: TRBJ1-3; d_gene: NA; CDR3aa: CASSPLRDMSDTIYF; CDR3nt: TGCGCCAGCAGCCCCCTCCGGGACATGTCAGACACCATATATTTT
v_gene: TRBV19; j_gene: TRBJ2-2; d_gene: NA; CDR3aa: CASSIVQGYAGELFF; CDR3nt: TGTGCCAGTAGTATCGTACAGGGTTATGCCGGGGAGCTGTTTTTT
v_gene: TRBV5-1; j_gene: TRBJ1-2; d_gene: TRBD1; CDR3aa: CASSRDRDPDGYTF; CDR3nt: TGCGCCAGCAGTCGGGACAGGGATCCGGATGGCTACACCTTC
v_gene: TRBV28; j_gene: TRBJ2-1; d_gene: TRBD2; CDR3aa: CASREGLAGGFYNEQFF; CDR3nt: TGTGCCAGCCGCGAGGGGTTGGCGGGGGGGTTTTACAATGAGCAGTTCTTC
v_gene: TRBV7-9; j_gene: TRBJ1-3; d_gene: TRBD1; CDR3aa: CASSLDPGQGGNTIYF; CDR3nt: TGTGCCAGCAGCTTAGATCCGGGACAGGGAGGAAACACCATATATTTT
v_gene: TRBV10-3; j_gene: TRBJ1-2; d_gene: TRBD1; CDR3aa: CAISDGGQVYGYTF; CDR3nt: TGTGCCATCAGTGATGGGGGACAGGTCTATGGCTACACCTTC
v_gene: TRBV5-1; j_gene: TRBJ1-6; d_gene: TRBD1; CDR3aa: CASSLGPTGEGEALHF; CDR3nt: TGCGCCAGCAGCTTGGGCCCGACAGGGGAGGGGGAGGCCCTCCACTTT